This T cell receptor beta chain comes out of a study of cytomegalovirus exposure and HLA in healthy donors. Points from the study as a whole: Immune exposure data for these donors was limited to CMV serostatus.

This CDR3 region has 16 residues. The ends lost 7 bases at V and 4 bases at J; junction bases unmatched: 8. Germline CDR1 reads SEHNR; CDR2 reads FQNEAQ (reference sequence). Worth noting for this clone: Antigen unknown.

Vbeta (60) and Jbeta (13) primers were used in the PCR. Some clones are missing from TCRdb's copy, which holds only in-frame ones; the method was immunoSEQ multiplex PCR. The data show 170,000 or so clones, with around four fifths seen just once and less than 2% held by the top ten. The clonotype comes from a young man in good health and CMV-seronegative. The chain couples TRBV7-9 to TRBJ2-6; TRBD1 aligns across 9 bases. The specimen sequenced was PBMCs. The CDR3: CASTPTGGVGANVLTF. In DNA, the CDR3 is TGTGCCAGCACCCCGACAGGGGGTGTAGGGGCCAACGTCCTGACTTTC.